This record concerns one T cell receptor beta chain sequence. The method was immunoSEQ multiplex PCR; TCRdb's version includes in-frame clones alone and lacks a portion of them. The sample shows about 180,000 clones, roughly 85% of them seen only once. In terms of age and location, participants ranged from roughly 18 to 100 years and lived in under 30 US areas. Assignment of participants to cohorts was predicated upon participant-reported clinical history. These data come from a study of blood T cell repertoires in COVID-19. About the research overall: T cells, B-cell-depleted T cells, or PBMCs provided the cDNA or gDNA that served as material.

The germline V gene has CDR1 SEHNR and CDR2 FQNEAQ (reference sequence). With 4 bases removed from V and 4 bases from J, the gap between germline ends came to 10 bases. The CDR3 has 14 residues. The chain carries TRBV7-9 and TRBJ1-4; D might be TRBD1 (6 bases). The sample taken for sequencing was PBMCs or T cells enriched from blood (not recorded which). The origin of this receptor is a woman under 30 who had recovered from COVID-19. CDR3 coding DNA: TGTGCCAGCAGCTCTTCAGGGGATAATGAAAAACTGTTTTTT. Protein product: CASSSSGDNEKLFF.